A single T cell receptor beta chain is shown here with its context. These data are taken from a study of identical twins. The CDR3 loop spans 15 amino acids. Between the trimmed V and J ends, which lost 8 bases and 2 bases, there was a span of 18 bases. MiXCR, applied by TCRdb to the 5' RACE reads, yields one record per CDR3 protein. The table lists hundreds of thousands of distinct CDR3 sequences, over 8.5% of them singletons. These data are also associated with another study on yellow fever vaccine responses in identical twins. From that study: Twins' T cell vaccine responses reportedly looked partly convergent, partly personalized.

The source is a woman under 30 in good health. The chain joins TRBV12-3 or TRBV12-4 to TRBJ1-2; weak D call: TRBD1 (6 bases). Input material: PBMCs. CDR3: CASVSVRTANYGYTF. Here the CDR3 DNA reads TGTGCCAGCGTTTCCGTCAGGACAGCCAACTATGGCTACACCTTC.